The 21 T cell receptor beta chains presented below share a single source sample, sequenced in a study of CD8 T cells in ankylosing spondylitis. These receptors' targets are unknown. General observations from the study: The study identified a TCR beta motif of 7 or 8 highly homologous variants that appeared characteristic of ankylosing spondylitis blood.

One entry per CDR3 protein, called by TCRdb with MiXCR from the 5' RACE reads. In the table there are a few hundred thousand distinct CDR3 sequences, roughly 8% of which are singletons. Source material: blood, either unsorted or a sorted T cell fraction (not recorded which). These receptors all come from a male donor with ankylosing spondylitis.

CDR3: CASSQEHSRTQYF. Here the CDR3 DNA reads TGCGCCAGCAGCCAAGAACATAGCCGGACCCAGTACTTC. The V and J genes are TRBV4-1 and TRBJ2-5; no clear D gene. The CDR3 totals 13 residues. Germline-derived CDR1 and CDR2 are MGHRA and YSYEKL. V lost 0 bases and J 7 bases, leaving 9 bases between the germline ends.

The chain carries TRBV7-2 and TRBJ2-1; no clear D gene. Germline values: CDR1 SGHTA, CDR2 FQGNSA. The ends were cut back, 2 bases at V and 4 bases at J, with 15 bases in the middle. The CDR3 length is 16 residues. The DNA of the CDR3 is TGTGCCAGCAGCTTATCAAGACTGAGTACTTACAATGAGCAGTTCTTC. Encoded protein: CASSLSRLSTYNEQFF.

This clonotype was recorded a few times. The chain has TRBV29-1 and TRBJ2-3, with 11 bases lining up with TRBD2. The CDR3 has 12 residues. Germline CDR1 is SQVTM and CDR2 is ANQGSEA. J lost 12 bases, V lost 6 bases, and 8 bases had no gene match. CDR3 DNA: TGCAGCGTCGGCCTAGCGGGAGGCCCTCAGTATTTT. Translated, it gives CSVGLAGGPQYF.

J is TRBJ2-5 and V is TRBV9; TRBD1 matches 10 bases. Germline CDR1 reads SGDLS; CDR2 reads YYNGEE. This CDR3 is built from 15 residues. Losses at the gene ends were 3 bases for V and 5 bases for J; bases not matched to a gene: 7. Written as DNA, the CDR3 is TGTGCCAGCAGCGCCATGACAGGGGGCTCGGAGACCCAGTACTTC. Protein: CASSAMTGGSETQYF.

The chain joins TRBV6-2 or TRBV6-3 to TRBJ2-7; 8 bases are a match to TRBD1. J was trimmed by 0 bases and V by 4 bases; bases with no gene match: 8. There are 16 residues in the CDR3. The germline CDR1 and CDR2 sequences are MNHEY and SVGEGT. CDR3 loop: CASSSIRDRNSYEQYF. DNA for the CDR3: TGTGCCAGCAGTTCTATCCGGGACAGGAACTCCTACGAGCAGTACTTC.

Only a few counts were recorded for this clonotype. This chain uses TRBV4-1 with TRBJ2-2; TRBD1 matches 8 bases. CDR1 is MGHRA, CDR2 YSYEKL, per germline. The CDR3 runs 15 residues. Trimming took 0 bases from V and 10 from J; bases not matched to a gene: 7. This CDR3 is CASSQDRDRRSELFF. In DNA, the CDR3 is TGCGCCAGCAGCCAAGATCGGGACAGGCGCTCGGAGCTGTTTTTT.

CDR3 sequence: CASSPEAYEQYF. CDR3 DNA: TGTGCCAGCTCACCAGAAGCCTACGAGCAGTACTTC. The genes are TRBV18 and TRBJ2-7; D not resolved. Trimming removed 2 bases at V and 2 bases at J, with 4 bases between. Per germline, CDR1 KGHSH and CDR2 LQKENI. The CDR3 has 12 amino acids. The whole variable domain, filled in from reference TRBV18 and TRBJ2-7, reads NAGVMQNPRHLVRRRGQEARLRCSPMKGHSHVYWYRQLPEEGLKFMVYLQKENIIDESGMPKERFSAEFPKEGPSILRIQQVVRGDSAAYFCASSPEAYEQYFGPGTRLTVT.

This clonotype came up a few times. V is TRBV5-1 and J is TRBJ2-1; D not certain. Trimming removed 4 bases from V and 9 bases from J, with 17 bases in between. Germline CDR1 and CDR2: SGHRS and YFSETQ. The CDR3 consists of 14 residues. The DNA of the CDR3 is TGCGCCAGCAGCCGTACAACCCGTAACGGTGAGCAGTTCTTC. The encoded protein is CASSRTTRNGEQFF.

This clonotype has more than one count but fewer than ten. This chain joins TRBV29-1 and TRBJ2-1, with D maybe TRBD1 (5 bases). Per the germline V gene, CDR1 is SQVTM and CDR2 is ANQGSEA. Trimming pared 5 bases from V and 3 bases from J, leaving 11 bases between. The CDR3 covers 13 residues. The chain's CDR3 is CSVPKGYYNEQFF. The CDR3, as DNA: TGCAGCGTTCCGAAGGGGTACTACAATGAGCAGTTCTTC.

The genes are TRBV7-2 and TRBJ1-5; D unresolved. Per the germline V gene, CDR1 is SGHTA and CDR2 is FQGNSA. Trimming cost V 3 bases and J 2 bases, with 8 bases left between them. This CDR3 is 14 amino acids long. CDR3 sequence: CASSLGIGNQPQHF. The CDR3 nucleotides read TGTGCCAGCAGCTTGGGAATAGGCAATCAGCCCCAGCATTTT.

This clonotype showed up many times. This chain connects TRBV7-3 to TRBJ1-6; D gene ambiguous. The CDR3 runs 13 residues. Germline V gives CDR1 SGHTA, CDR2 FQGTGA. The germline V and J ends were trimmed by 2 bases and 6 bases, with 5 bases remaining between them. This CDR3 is CASSLGTNSPLHF. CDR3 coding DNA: TGTGCCAGCAGCTTAGGCACTAATTCACCCCTCCACTTT. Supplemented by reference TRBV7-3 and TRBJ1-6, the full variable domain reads GAGVSQTPSNKVTEKGKYVELRCDPISGHTALYWYRQSLGQGPEFLIYFQGTGAADDSGLPNDRFFAVRPEGSVSTLKIQRTERGDSAVYLCASSLGTNSPLHFGNGTRLTVT.

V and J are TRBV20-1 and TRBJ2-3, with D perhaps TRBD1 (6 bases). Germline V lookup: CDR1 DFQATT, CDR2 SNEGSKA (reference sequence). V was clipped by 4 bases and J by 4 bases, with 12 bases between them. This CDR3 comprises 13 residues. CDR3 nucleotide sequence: TGCAGTGCTAACTCACAGGGTGCAGATACGCAGTATTTT. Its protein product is CSANSQGADTQYF.

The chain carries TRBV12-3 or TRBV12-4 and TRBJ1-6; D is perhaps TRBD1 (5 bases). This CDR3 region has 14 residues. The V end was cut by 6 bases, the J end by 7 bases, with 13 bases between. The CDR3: CASREGYPNSPLHF. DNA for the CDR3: TGTGCCAGCAGGGAGGGGTACCCCAATTCACCCCTCCACTTT.

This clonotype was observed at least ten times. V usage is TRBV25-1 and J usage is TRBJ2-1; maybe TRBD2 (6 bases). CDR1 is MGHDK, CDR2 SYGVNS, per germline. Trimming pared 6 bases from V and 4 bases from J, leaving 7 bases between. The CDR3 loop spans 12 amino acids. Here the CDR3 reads CASREGYNEQFF. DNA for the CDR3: TGTGCCAGCAGGGAGGGATACAATGAGCAGTTCTTC.

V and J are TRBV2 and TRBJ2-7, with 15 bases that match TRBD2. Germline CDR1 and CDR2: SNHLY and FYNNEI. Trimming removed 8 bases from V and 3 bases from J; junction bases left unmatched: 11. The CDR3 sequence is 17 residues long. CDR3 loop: CASRKGLAGGLSYEQYF. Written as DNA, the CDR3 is TGTGCCAGCCGGAAGGGACTAGCGGGAGGTCTCAGCTACGAGCAGTACTTC.

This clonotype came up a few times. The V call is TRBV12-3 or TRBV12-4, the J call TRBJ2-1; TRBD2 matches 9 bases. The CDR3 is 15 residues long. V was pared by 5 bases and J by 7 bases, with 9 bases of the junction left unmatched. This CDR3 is CASSPISGSTNEQFF. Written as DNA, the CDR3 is TGTGCCAGCAGTCCGATTAGCGGGAGTACGAATGAGCAGTTCTTC.

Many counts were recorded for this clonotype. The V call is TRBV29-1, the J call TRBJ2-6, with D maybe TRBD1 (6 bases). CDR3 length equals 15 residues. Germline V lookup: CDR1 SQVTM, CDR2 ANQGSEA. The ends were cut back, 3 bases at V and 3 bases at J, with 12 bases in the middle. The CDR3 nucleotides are TGCAGCGTTGAGGGCAGGGGAAGTGGGGCCAACGTCCTGACTTTC. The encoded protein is CSVEGRGSGANVLTF.

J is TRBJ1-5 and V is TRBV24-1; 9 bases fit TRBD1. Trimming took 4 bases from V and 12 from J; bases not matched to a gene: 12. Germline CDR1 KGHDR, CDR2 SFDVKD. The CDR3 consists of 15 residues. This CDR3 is CATSEVDRGSLFQHF. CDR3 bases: TGTGCCACCAGTGAGGTTGACAGGGGGTCGTTGTTCCAGCATTTT.

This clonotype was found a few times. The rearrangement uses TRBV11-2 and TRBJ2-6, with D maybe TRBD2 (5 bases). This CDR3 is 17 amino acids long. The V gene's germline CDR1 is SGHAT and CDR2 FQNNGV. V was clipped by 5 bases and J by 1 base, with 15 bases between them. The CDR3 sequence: CASSALAPISGANVLTF. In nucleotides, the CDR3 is TGTGCCAGCAGCGCTCTAGCCCCAATATCTGGGGCCAACGTCCTGACTTTC.

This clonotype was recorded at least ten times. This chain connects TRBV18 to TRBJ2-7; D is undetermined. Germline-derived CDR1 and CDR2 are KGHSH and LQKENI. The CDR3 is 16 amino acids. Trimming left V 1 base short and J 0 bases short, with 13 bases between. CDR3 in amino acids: CASSPLSAGFSYEQYF. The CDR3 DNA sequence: TGTGCCAGCTCACCACTGAGCGCCGGATTCTCCTACGAGCAGTACTTC. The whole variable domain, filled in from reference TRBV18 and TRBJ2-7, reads NAGVMQNPRHLVRRRGQEARLRCSPMKGHSHVYWYRQLPEEGLKFMVYLQKENIIDESGMPKERFSAEFPKEGPSILRIQQVVRGDSAAYFCASSPLSAGFSYEQYFGPGTRLTVT.

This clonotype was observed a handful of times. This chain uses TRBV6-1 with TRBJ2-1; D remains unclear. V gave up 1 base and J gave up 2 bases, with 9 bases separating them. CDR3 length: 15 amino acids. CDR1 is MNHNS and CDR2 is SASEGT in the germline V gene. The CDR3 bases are TGTGCCAGCAGTGAAGGGGCGTTCCCCTACAATGAGCAGTTCTTC. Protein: CASSEGAFPYNEQFF.